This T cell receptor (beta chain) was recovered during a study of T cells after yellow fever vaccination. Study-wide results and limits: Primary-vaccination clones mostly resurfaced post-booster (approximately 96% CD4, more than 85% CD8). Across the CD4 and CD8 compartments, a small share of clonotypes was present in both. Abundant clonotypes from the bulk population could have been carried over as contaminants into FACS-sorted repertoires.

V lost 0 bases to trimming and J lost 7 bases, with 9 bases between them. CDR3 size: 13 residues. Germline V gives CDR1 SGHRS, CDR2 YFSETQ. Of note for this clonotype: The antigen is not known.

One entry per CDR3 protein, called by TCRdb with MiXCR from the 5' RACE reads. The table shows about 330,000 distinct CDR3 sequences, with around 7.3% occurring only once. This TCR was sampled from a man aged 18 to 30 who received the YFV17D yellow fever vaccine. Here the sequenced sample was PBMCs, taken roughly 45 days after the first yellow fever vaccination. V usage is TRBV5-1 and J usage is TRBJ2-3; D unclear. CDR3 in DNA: TGCGCCAGCAGCTTGGACAGTTCCTATACGCAGTATTTT. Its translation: CASSLDSSYTQYF.